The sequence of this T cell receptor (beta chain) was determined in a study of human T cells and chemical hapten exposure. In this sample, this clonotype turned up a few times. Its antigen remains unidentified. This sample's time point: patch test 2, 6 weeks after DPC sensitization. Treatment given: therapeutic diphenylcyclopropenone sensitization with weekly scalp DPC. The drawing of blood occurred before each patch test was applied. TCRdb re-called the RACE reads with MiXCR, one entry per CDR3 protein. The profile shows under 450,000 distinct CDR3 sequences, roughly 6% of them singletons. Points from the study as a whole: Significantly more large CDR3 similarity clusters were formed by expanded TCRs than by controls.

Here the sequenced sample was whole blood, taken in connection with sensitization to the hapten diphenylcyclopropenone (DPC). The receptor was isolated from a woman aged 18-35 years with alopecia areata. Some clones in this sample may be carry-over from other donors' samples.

The CDR3 protein is CASSFTGAGNTIYF. As DNA, the CDR3 is TGTGCCAGCAGCTTTACCGGGGCTGGAAACACCATATATTTT. The chain employs TRBV5-8 and TRBJ1-3; D unresolved. The germline gives CDR1 SGHTS, CDR2 YDEGEE. The CDR3 runs 14 residues. Deletions cut 2 bases from V and 2 bases from J, with 8 bases between. Together with reference TRBV5-8 and TRBJ1-3, the CDR3 gives the full variable domain: EAGVTQSPTHLIKTRGQQATLRCSPISGHTSVYWYQQALGLGLQFLLWYDEGEERNRGNFPPRFSGRQFPNYSSELNVNALELEDSALYLCASSFTGAGNTIYFGEGSWLTVV.